These 12 T cell receptor beta chains were all obtained from the same sample, sequenced in a study of radiation and T cells in renal cell carcinoma. Sequenced by immunoSEQ multiplex PCR; TCRdb stores in-frame clones only, minus some. The sample carries more than 150,000 clones, 87% recorded once. Noted time point: blood 2 weeks post-SBRT. Specified treatment: 15 Gy SBRT to primary tumor, nephrectomy 4 weeks later. The source was blood, collected from a patient whose treatment included radiotherapy and nephrectomy. The receptor set was obtained from a woman aged 45-65 years with renal cell carcinoma.

The chain uses TRBV4-1 and TRBJ1-2, with D possibly TRBD1 on 6 matching bases. Trimming took off 3 bases at V and 6 bases at J, with 14 bases between the two ends. Germline CDR1 MGHRA, CDR2 YSYEKL. The length of the CDR3 is 14 residues. Written as DNA, the CDR3 is TGCGCCAGCAGCCAGACCACGGGGGCTGATGGCTACACCTTC. Translated, it gives CASSQTTGADGYTF.

V usage is TRBV19 and J usage is TRBJ2-7; 8 positions agree with TRBD1. Germline assignment: CDR1 LNHDA and CDR2 SQIVND (reference sequence). With 3 bases clipped from V and 2 bases from J, the junction kept 6 bases outside the gene matches. The CDR3 runs to 15 residues. The CDR3 sequence is CASSIGQGGPYEQYF. DNA for the CDR3: TGTGCCAGTAGTATCGGACAGGGAGGTCCCTACGAGCAGTACTTC.

V gene TRBV13 combines with J gene TRBJ2-1; TRBD1 might be the D (5 bases). Germline V gene sequence: CDR1 PRHDT, CDR2 FYEKMQ (reference sequence). With 5 bases removed from V and 4 bases from J, the gap between germline ends came to 9 bases. The CDR3 is 13 amino acids. CDR3 sequence reads: CASSLREYNEQFF. The CDR3 DNA follows: TGTGCCAGCAGCCTCAGGGAATACAATGAGCAGTTCTTC.

This chain connects TRBV25-1 to TRBJ2-3; the D call may be TRBD1 or TRBD2 (5 bases each). The CDR3 extends over 14 amino acids. The germline gives CDR1 MGHDK, CDR2 SYGVNS. V shed 1 base and J shed 7 bases, with 12 bases lying between them. CDR3: CASSEWDRGYTQYF. CDR3 coding DNA: TGTGCCAGCAGTGAATGGGACCGAGGTTATACGCAGTATTTT.

This chain's CDR3 is CASGFLEVLIEEGGNTIYF. The CDR3 DNA reads as TGTGCTAGTGGTTTTCTTGAAGTTTTGATTGAAGAGGGTGGAAACACCATATATTTT. The chain employs TRBV12-5 and TRBJ1-3; D unclear. Trimming removed 3 bases at V and 3 bases at J, with 24 bases between. Germline V lookup: CDR1 LGHNT, CDR2 FRNRAP. The length of the CDR3 is 19 residues.

This rearrangement joins TRBV6-4 to TRBJ2-3, with 12 bases matching TRBD2. The J segment lost 3 bases and the V segment lost 5 bases, leaving 3 bases of the junction unmatched. There are 15 residues in the CDR3. Germline CDR1 reads MRHNA; CDR2 reads SNTAGT. CDR3 in DNA: TGTGCCAGCAGTTTCCTAGCGGGAGGGACAGATACGCAGTATTTT. Its protein is CASSFLAGGTDTQYF.

This clone was counted a single time. The chain links TRBV23-1 to TRBJ2-5; 10 nucleotides line up with TRBD2. TRBV23-1 has ORF status, its function being uncertain. The CDR3 sequence is 14 residues long. With 10 bases clipped from V and 5 bases from J, the junction kept 10 bases outside the gene matches. The CDR3: CAIGSGGARETQYF. DNA for the CDR3: TGCGCCATCGGGAGCGGGGGGGCCCGGGAGACCCAGTACTTC.

The genes are TRBV7-9 and TRBJ2-5; the D is unclear. Germline values: CDR1 SEHNR, CDR2 FQNEAQ (reference sequence). The CDR3 runs 15 residues. The V end was cut by 1 base, the J end by 5 bases, with 14 bases between. CDR3 protein: CASSLGTGSVETQYF. CDR3 nucleotide sequence: TGTGCCAGCAGCTTAGGTACGGGCTCCGTGGAGACCCAGTACTTC.

This rearrangement joins TRBV7-2 to TRBJ2-2; possibly TRBD1 for D (6 bases). The CDR3 spans 17 residues. V was trimmed by 1 base and J by 4 bases, leaving 16 bases between them. Germline CDR1 is SGHTA and CDR2 is FQGNSA. CDR3 coding DNA: TGTGCCAGCAGCTTAGGAAGTATAGGGGGAATCACCGGGGAGCTGTTTTTT. Its translation is CASSLGSIGGITGELFF.

The chain has TRBV7-9 and TRBJ2-1; perhaps TRBD2 as D (6 bases). Trimming left V 1 base short and J 0 bases short, with 19 bases between. This CDR3 is 19 amino acids long. Germline V gives CDR1 SEHNR, CDR2 FQNEAQ (reference sequence). The CDR3 coding sequence is TGTGCCAGCAGCTTAGTAATGGGGGAGGCTTCAAGCTCCTACAATGAGCAGTTCTTC. This sequence encodes CASSLVMGEASSSYNEQFF.

The chain combines TRBV5-1 with TRBJ2-3; 11 bases match TRBD2. Germline-derived CDR1 and CDR2 are SGHRS and YFSETQ. V lost 0 bases to trimming and J lost 7 bases; unmatched junction nucleotides: 4. The CDR3 extends over 15 amino acids. The CDR3 loop reads CASSLGLAGINTQYF. CDR3 nucleotides: TGCGCCAGCAGCTTGGGACTAGCGGGGATTAATACGCAGTATTTT.

V is TRBV30 and J is TRBJ1-2; 7 bases match TRBD1. Germline V gene lookup returns CDR1 GTSNPN and CDR2 SVGIG (reference sequence). The junction had 4 bases not matched to a gene; V was cut back by 1 base and J by 8 bases. The CDR3 is made up of 12 amino acids. This chain's CDR3 is CAWSAGGAGYTF. In DNA form, the CDR3 reads TGTGCCTGGAGTGCAGGGGGGGCCGGCTACACCTTC.